The clone carrying this T cell receptor (beta chain) came up many times. Looked up from germline, CDR1 is PRHDT and CDR2 is FYEKMQ (reference sequence). The CDR3 has 16 residues. The V gene end was trimmed by 0 bases and the J gene end by 3 bases; junction bases not matched to a gene: 5. The data derive from a study of molecular identifiers for immune sequencing clone quantification. When naive CD8 T cells were sorted, they were gated as CD8+CD4-CCR7+CD45RA+. In TCRdb, the PCR reads were re-called with MiXCR into one record per CDR3 protein. The sample records just under 650,000 distinct CDR3 sequences, just under 20% being singletons.

Sequenced sample: naive CD8+ T cells from blood, with Jurkat cell RNA spiked in. Regarding subset: FACS-sorted CD8+CD4-CCR7+CD45RA+ naive T cells. This chain joins TRBV13 and TRBJ2-3; TRBD1 matches at 8 bases. This receptor was obtained from a human donor in good health. Some libraries in this study had Jurkat cell RNA spiked in. CDR3 residues: CASSLGRDRWTDTQYF. CDR3 nucleotide sequence: TGTGCCAGCAGCTTAGGCCGGGACAGGTGGACAGATACGCAGTATTTT.